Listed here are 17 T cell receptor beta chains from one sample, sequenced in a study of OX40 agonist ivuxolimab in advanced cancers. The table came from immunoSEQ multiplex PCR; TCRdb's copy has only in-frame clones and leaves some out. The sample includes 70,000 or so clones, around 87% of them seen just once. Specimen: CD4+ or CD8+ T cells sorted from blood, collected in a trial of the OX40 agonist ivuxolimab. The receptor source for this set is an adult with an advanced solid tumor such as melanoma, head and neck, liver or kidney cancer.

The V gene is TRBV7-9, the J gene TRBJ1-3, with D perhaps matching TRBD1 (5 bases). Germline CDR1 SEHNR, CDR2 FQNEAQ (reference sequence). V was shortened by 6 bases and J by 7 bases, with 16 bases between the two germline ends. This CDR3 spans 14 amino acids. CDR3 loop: CASRGGRGRNTIYF. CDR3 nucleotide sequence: TGTGCCAGCAGGGGGGGACGAGGAAGGAACACCATATATTTT.

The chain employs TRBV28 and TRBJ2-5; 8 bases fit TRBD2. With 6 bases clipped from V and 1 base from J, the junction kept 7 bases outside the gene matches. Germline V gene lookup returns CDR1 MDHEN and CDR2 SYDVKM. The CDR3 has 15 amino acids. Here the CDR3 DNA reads TGTGCCAGCAGAAACCCAACTAGCGGCCAAGAGACCCAGTACTTC. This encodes CASRNPTSGQETQYF.

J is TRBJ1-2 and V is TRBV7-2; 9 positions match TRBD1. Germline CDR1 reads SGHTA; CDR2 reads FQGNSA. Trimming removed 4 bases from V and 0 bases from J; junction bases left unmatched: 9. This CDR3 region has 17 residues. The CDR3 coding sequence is TGTGCCAGCAGCTACCGGGACAGGGACCCAACTAACTATGGCTACACCTTC. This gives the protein CASSYRDRDPTNYGYTF.

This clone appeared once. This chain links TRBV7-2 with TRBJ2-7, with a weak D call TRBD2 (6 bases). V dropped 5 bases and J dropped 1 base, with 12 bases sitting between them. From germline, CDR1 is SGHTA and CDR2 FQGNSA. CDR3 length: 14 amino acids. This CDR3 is CASSPDYRSYEQYF. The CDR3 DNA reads TGTGCCAGCAGCCCGGACTACCGATCCTACGAGCAGTACTTC.

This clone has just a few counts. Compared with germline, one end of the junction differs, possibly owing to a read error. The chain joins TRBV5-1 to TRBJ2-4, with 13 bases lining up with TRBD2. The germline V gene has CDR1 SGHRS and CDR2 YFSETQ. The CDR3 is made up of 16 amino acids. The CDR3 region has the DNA TGCGCCAGCAGTTTGGAAGGGACTAGCGGGATCCAACTTCAGTACTTC. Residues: CASSLEGTSGIQLQYF.

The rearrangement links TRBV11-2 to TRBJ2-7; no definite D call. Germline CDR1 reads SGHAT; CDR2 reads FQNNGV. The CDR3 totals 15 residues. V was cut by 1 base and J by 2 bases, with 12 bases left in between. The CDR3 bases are TGTGCCAGCAGCTTAGCACAGCCTAGGACCTACGAGCAGTACTTC. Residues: CASSLAQPRTYEQYF.

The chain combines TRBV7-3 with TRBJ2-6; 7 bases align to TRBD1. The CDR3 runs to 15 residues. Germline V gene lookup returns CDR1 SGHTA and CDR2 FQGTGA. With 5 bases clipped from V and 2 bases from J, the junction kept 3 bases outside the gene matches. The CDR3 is CASSTDRAGANVLTF. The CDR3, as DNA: TGTGCCAGCAGCACTGACAGGGCTGGGGCCAACGTCCTGACTTTC.

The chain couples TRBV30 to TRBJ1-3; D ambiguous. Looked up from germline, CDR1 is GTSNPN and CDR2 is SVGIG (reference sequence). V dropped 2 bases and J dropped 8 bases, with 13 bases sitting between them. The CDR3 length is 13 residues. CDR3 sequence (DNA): TGTGCCTGGAGTCCAGAGCCTGGGGACACCATATATTTT. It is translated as CAWSPEPGDTIYF.

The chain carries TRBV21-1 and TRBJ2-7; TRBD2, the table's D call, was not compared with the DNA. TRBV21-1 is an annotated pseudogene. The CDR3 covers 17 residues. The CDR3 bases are TGTGCCAGCAGCAAAGGCCTCTCTAGCGGGAGTTGGTACGAGCAGTACTTC. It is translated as CASSKGLSSGSWYEQYF.

CDR3: CASSLSQNVNTEAFF. The CDR3 nucleotides are TGTGCCAGCAGCTTATCCCAGAACGTGAACACTGAAGCTTTCTTT. The V call is TRBV7-2, the J call TRBJ1-1; D is undetermined. Trimming took off 2 bases at V and 0 bases at J, with 10 bases between the two ends. CDR1 and CDR2 (germline): SGHTA, FQGNSA. The CDR3 length is 15 residues.

CDR3 sequence reads: CASSPLQDSNNEQFF. Here the CDR3 DNA reads TGTGCCAGCTCACCACTTCAGGACAGTAACAATGAGCAGTTCTTC. V usage is TRBV18 and J usage is TRBJ2-1, with a tentative D call TRBD1 (6 bases). Germline V lookup: CDR1 KGHSH, CDR2 LQKENI. The CDR3 contains 15 residues. V lost 1 base and J lost 5, with 12 bases in between.

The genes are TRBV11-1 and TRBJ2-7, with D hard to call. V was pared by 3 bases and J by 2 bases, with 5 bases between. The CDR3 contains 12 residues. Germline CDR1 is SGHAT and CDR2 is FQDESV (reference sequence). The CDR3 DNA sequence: TGTGCCAGCAGCTTCGGACCCTACGAGCAGTACTTC. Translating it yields CASSFGPYEQYF.

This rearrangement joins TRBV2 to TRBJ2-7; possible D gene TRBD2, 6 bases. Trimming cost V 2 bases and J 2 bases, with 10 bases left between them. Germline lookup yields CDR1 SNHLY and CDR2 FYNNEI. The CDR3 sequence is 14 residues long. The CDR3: CASSETRLAYEQYF. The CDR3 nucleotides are TGTGCCAGCAGTGAAACCCGACTAGCCTACGAGCAGTACTTC.

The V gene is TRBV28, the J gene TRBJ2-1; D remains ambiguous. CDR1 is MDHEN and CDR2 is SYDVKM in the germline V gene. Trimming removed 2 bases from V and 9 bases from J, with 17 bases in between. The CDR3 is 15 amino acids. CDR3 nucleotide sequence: TGTGCCAGCAGTTTAGAAGGCTGGGGTACGGGTGAGCAGTTCTTC. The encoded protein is CASSLEGWGTGEQFF.

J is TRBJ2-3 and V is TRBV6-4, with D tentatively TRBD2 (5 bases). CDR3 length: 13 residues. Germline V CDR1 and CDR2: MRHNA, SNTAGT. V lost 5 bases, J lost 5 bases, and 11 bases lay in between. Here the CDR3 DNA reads TGTGCCAGCAGTTTCGGACTCCGAGATACGCAGTATTTT. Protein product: CASSFGLRDTQYF.

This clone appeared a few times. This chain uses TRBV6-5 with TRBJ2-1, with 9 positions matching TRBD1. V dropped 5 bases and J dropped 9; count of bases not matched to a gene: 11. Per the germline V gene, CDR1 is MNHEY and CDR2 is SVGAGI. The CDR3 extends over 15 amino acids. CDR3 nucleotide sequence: TGTGCCAGCAGTATGGGGGACAGGGCGTCGGGTGAGCAGTTCTTC. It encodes CASSMGDRASGEQFF.

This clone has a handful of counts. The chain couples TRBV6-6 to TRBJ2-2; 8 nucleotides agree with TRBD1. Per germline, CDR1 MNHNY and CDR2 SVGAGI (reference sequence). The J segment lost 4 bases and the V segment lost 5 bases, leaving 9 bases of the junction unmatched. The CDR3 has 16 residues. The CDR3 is CASSKIDRGGTGELFF. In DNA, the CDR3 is TGTGCCAGCAGTAAAATTGACAGGGGAGGCACCGGGGAGCTGTTTTTT.